The present TCR beta chain was sequenced within a study of blood T cell repertoires in COVID-19. Study background: Both acute and convalescent COVID-19 samples were obtained from the United States, Italy and Spain. Sources were T cells, B-cell-depleted T cells, or PBMCs; the material itself was cDNA or gDNA.

Methods used by the authors: Amplification of reference gene primers was used by the study to estimate nucleated cell counts. Sequencing was performed with immunoSEQ multiplex PCR; in TCRdb, only in-frame clones are kept and a portion is missing. V and J calls and clone size are copied from that table; D and trimming were computed from the DNA. In the table there are roughly 200,000 clones, around 82% of which are singletons. This CDR3 has 15 residues. V shed 0 bases and J 1 base; nucleotides not matched to a gene: 0. Per germline, CDR1 SGHRS and CDR2 YFSETQ. What was sequenced was peripheral blood. This clonotype was sampled from a man aged 35 to 55 with active or convalescent COVID-19. J is TRBJ2-3 and V is TRBV5-1, with 9 bases that match TRBD2. This CDR3 is CASSLERGGTDTQYF. The DNA of the CDR3 is TGCGCCAGCAGCTTGGAGCGGGGGGGCACAGATACGCAGTATTTT.